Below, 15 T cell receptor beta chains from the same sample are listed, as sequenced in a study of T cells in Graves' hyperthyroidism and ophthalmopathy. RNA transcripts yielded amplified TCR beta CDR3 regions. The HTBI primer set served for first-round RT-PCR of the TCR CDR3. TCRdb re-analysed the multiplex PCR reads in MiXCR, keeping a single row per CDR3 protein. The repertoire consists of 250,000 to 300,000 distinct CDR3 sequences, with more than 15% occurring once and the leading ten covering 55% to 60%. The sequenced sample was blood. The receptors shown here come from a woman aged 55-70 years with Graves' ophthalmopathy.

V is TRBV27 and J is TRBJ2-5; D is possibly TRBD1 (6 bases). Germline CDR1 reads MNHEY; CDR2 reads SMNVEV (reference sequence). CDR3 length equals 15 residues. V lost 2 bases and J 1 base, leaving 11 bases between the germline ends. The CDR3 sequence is CASSLITGSQETQYF. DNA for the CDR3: TGTGCCAGCAGTTTAATCACAGGGAGCCAAGAGACCCAGTACTTC.

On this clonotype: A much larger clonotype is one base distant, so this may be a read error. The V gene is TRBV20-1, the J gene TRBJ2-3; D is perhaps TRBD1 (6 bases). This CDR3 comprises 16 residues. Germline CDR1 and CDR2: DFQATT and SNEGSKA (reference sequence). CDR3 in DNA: TGCAGTGCTAGAGACCCGAGGGGGTCCCCTACAGATGCGCAGTATTTT. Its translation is CSARDPRGSPTDAQYF.

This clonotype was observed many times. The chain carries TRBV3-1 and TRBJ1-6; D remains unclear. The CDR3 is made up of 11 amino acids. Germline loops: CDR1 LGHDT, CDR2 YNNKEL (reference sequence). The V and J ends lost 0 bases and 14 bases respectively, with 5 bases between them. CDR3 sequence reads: CASSQDYTLHF. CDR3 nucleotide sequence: TGTGCCAGCAGCCAAGATTACACCCTCCACTTT.

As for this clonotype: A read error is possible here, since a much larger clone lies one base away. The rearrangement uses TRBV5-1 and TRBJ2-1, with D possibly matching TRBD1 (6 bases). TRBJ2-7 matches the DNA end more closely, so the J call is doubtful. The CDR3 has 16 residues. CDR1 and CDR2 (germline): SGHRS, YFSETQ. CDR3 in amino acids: CASSSFDRYEYNEQYF. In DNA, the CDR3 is TGCGCCAGCAGCTCCTTTGACAGGTACGAGTACAATGAGCAGTACTTC.

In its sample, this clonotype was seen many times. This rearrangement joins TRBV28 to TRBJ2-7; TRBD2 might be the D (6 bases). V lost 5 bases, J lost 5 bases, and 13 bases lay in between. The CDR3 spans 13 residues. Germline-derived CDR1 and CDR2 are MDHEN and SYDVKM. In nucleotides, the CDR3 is TGTGCCAGCAGTGTTCCCGGGACTCACGAGCAGTACTTC. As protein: CASSVPGTHEQYF. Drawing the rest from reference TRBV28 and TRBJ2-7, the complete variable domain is DVKVTQSSRYLVKRTGEKVFLECVQDMDHENMFWYRQDPGLGLRLIYFSYDVKMKEKGDIPEGYSVSREKKERFSLILESASTNQTSMYLCASSVPGTHEQYFGPGTRLTVT.

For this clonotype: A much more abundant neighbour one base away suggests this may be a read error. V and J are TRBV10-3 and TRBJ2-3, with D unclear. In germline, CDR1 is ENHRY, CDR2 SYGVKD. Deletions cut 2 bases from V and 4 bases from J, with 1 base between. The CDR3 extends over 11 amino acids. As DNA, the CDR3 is TGTGCCATCAGTGAGCCAGATACGCAGTATTTT. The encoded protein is CAISEPDTQYF.

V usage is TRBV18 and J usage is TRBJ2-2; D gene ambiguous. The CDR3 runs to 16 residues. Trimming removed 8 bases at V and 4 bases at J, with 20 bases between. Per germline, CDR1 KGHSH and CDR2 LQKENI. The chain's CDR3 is CASITTKSASTGELFF. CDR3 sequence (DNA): TGTGCCAGCATCACCACCAAGTCCGCCAGCACCGGGGAGCTGTTTTTT.

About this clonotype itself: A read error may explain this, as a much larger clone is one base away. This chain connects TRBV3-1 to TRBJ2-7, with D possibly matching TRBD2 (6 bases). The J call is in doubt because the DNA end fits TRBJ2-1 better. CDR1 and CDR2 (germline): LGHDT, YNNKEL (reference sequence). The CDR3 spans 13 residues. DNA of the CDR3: TGTGCCAGCACCGGGGAGGCCGTCTACGAGCAGTTCTTC. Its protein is CASTGEAVYEQFF.

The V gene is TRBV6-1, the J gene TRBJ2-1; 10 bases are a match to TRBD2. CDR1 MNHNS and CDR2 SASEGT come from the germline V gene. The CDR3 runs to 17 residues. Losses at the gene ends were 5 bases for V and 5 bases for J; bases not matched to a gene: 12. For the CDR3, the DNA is TGTGCCAGCAGTCGAAACCCCCTAGCGGGAGTTCACAATGAGCAGTTCTTC. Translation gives CASSRNPLAGVHNEQFF.

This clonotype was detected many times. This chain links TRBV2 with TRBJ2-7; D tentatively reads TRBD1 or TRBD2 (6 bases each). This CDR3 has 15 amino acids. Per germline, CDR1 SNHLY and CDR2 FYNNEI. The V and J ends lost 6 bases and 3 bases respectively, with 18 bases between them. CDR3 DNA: TGTGCCAGCAGCCCCGCGGAGGGCAGGGGCTACGAGCAGTACTTC. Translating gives CASSPAEGRGYEQYF.

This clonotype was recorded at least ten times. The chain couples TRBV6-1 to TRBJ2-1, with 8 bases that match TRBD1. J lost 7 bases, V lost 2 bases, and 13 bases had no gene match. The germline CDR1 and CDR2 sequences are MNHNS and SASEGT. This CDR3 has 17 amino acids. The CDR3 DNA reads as TGTGCCAGCAGTGAAACTCCCCTGCCAGGGGGCCGGAATGAGCAGTTCTTC. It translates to CASSETPLPGGRNEQFF.

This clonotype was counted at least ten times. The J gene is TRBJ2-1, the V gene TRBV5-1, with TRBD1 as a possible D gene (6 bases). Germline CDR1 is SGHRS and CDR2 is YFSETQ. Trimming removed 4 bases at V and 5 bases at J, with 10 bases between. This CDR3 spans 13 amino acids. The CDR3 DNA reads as TGCGCCAGCAGCACTTCAGGGGACAATGAGCAGTTCTTC. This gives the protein CASSTSGDNEQFF.

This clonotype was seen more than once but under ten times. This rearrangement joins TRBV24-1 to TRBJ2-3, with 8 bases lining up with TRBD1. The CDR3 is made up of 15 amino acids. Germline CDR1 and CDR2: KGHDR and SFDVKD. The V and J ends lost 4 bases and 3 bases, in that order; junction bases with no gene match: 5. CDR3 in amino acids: CATSDPTGATDTQYF. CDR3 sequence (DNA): TGTGCCACCAGTGACCCGACAGGGGCGACAGATACGCAGTATTTT.

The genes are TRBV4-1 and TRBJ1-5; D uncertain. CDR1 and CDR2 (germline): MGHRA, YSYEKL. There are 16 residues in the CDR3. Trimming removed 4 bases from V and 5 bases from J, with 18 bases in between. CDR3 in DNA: TGCGCCAGCAGCCTGAGTCGGGCGCGCGTAGATCAGCCCCAGCATTTT. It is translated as CASSLSRARVDQPQHF.

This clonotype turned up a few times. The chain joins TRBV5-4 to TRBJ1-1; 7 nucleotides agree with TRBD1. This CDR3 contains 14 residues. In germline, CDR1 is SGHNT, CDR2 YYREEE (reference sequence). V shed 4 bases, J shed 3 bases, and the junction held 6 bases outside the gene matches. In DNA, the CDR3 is TGTGCCAGCAGCCCTACACAGGGGCACACTGAAGCTTTCTTT. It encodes CASSPTQGHTEAFF.